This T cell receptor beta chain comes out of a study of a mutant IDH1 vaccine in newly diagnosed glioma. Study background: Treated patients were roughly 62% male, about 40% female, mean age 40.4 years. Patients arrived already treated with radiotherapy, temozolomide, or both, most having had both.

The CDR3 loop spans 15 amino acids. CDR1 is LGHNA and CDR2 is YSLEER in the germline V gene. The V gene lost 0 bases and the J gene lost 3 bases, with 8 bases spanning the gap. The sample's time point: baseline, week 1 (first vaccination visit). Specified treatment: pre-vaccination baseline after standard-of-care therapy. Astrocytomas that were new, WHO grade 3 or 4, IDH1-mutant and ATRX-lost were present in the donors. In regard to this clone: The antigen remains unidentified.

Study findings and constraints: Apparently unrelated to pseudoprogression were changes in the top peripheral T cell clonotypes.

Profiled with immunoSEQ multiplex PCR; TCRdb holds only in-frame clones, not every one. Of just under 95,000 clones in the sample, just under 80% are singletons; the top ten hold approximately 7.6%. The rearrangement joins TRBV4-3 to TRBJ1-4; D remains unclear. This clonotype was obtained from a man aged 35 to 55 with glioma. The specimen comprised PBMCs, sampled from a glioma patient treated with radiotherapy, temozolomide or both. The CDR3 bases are TGCGCCAGCAGCCAAGATGTAGGTTCTAATGAAAAACTGTTTTTT. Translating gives CASSQDVGSNEKLFF.